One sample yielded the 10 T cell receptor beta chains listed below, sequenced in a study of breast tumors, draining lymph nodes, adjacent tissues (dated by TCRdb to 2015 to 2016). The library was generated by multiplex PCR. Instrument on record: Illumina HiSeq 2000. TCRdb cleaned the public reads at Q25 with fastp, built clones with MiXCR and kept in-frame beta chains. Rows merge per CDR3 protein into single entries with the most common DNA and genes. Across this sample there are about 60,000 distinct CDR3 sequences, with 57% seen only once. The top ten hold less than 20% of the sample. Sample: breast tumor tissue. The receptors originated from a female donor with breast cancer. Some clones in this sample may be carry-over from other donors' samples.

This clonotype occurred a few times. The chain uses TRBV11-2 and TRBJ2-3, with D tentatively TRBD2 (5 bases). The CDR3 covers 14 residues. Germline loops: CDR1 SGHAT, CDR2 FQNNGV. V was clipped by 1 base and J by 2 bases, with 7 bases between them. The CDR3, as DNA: TGTGCCAGCAGCTTAGGGACTGCCACAGATACGCAGTATTTT. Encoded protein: CASSLGTATDTQYF.

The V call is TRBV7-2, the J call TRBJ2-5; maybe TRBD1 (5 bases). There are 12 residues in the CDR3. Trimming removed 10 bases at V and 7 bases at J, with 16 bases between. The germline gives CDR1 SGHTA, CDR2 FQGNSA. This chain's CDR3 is CATAQGGGTQYF. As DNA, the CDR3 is TGTGCCACCGCCCAGGGCGGCGGGACCCAGTACTTC. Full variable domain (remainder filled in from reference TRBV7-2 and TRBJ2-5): GAGVSQSPSNKVTEKGKDVELRCDPISGHTALYWYRQSLGQGLEFLIYFQGNSAPDKSGLPSDRFSAERTGGSVSTLTIQRTQQEDSAVYLCATAQGGGTQYFGPGTRLLVL.

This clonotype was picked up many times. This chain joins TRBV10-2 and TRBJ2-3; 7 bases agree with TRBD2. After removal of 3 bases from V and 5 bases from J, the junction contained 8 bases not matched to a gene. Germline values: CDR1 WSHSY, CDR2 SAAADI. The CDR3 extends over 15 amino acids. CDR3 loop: CASSDVRGGRDTQYF. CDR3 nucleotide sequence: TGCGCCAGCAGTGATGTGCGCGGGGGAAGAGATACGCAGTATTTT.

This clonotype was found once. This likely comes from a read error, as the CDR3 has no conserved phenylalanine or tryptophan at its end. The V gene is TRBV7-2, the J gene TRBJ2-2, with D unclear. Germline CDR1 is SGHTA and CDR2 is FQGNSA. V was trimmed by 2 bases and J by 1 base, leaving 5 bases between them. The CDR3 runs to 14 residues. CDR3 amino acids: CASSLTGNTGELFY. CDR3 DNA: TGTGCCAGCAGCTTAACCGGGAACACCGGGGAGCTGTTTTAT.

CDR3 bases: TGTGCCAGTAGTATGAGGCGACAGGGAGATGAGCAGTTCTTC. Protein sequence: CASSMRRQGDEQFF. V gene TRBV19 combines with J gene TRBJ2-1; the match to TRBD1 covers 7 bases. Losses at the gene ends were 3 bases for V and 8 bases for J; bases not matched to a gene: 7. CDR3 length equals 14 residues. Germline V gene data show CDR1 as LNHDA and CDR2 as SQIVND (reference sequence).

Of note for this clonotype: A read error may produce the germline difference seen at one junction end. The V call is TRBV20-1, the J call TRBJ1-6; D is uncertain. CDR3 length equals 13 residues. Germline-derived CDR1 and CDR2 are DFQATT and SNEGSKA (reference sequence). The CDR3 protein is CSAISDINSALHF. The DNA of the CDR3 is TGCAGTGCTATAAGCGACATCAATTCAGCCCTCCACTTT.

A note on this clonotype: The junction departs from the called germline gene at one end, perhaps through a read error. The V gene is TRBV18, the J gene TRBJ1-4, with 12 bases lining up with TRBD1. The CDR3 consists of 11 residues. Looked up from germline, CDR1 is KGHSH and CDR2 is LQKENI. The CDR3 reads CASSPRGTGGF. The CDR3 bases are TGTGCCAGCTCACCCCGAGGGACAGGGGGCTTT.

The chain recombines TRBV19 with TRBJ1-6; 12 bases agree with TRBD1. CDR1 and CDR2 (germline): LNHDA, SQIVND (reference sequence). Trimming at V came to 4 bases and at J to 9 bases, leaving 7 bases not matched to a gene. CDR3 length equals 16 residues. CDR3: CASSTGTGGAGSPLHF. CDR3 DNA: TGTGCCAGTAGTACCGGGACAGGGGGCGCCGGTTCACCCCTCCACTTT.

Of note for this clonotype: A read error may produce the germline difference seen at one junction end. The CDR3 sequence: CATSDSTRGWDYSF. DNA for the CDR3: TGTGCCACCAGTGATTCGACCCGGGGATGGGACTATTCCTTC. The chain joins TRBV24-1 to TRBJ1-2, with D possibly TRBD1 on 5 matching bases. The CDR3 is 14 residues long. The germline V gene has CDR1 KGHDR and CDR2 SFDVKD.

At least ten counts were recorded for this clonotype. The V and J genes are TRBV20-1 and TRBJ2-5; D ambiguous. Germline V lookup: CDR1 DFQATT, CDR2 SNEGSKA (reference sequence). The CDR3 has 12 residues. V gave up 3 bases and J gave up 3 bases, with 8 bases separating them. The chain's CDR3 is CSASRYEETQYF. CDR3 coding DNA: TGCAGTGCTAGTCGTTACGAAGAGACCCAGTACTTC.